This TCR beta chain was documented in a study of shared clonotypes between healthy human individuals. As to this clone: As yet, its antigen is unknown.

V shed 3 bases, J shed 6 bases, and the junction held 9 bases outside the gene matches. The CDR3 totals 16 residues. CDR1 SEHNR and CDR2 FQNEAQ come from the germline V gene (reference sequence). Whole-study findings and limits: Clonotypes shared by all four sorted-subset donors had higher generation probabilities than non-shared clonotypes.

Produced via immunoSEQ multiplex PCR; TCRdb's table is partial and in-frame only. This sample has millions of clones, with roughly 96% found just once. The chain employs TRBV7-9 and TRBJ2-7, with TRBD2 matching over 12 bases. The sample comprised naive CD4+ T cells sorted from blood. Subset reported: CD45RA+ positively selected. The source of this sequence is a man between 18 and 29 years old in good health. DNA for the CDR3: TGTGCCAGCAGCTTCGCTGGGACTAGCGGGCAACGCGAGCAGTACTTC. Translated, it gives CASSFAGTSGQREQYF.